The 23 T cell receptor beta chains in this list originate from one sample, sequenced in a study of cytomegalovirus exposure and HLA in healthy donors. Primers: 60 Vbeta forward and 13 Jbeta reverse. Some clones are missing from TCRdb's copy, which holds only in-frame ones; the method was immunoSEQ multiplex PCR. Here the sample spans 75,000 to 95,000 clones, 65% to 80% being singletons. Input material: PBMCs. The receptors here all came from a human donor in good health.

The CDR3 reads CASSQDRRSSGANVLTF. CDR3 sequence (DNA): TGTGCCAGCAGCCAAGATAGAAGAAGCTCTGGGGCCAACGTCCTGACTTTC. The chain is built from TRBV4-2 and TRBJ2-6; the D is unclear. CDR1 is LGHNA, CDR2 YNFKEQ, per germline. The CDR3 loop spans 17 amino acids. With 0 bases removed from V and 0 bases from J, the gap between germline ends came to 9 bases.

The rearrangement uses TRBV6-5 and TRBJ1-4; the D gene is possibly TRBD1 (6 bases). The CDR3 is made up of 14 amino acids. Trimming removed 6 bases from V and 8 bases from J, with 16 bases in between. The germline CDR1 and CDR2 sequences are MNHEY and SVGAGI. The DNA of the CDR3 is TGTGCCAGCAGAGGCGGGGGCATAGGCGAAAAACTGTTTTTT. Its translation: CASRGGGIGEKLFF.

The chain carries TRBV6-6 and TRBJ2-7, with a possible D match to TRBD2 (6 bases). The CDR3 has 11 amino acids. Germline-derived CDR1 and CDR2 are MNHNY and SVGAGI (reference sequence). Trimming cost V 6 bases and J 7 bases, with 10 bases left between them. CDR3 loop: CASSTAGEQYF. The CDR3 DNA reads TGTGCCAGCAGCACGGCGGGGGAGCAGTACTTC.

V and J are TRBV5-4 and TRBJ2-3, with 9 bases matching TRBD1. V lost 0 bases and J lost 5; bases outside the gene matches: 4. Germline V gene lookup returns CDR1 SGHNT and CDR2 YYREEE (reference sequence). CDR3 length: 15 residues. The CDR3 DNA reads TGTGCCAGCAGCTTGGCACAGGGGGCTGGAGATACGCAGTATTTT. This sequence encodes CASSLAQGAGDTQYF.

The V and J genes are TRBV6-5 and TRBJ1-6, with TRBD1 as a possible D gene (5 bases). CDR3 size: 15 residues. Trimming took 7 bases from V and 2 from J, leaving 12 bases between them. The germline CDR1 and CDR2 sequences are MNHEY and SVGAGI. CDR3 amino acids: CASNAGKAYNSPLHF. CDR3 nucleotides: TGTGCCAGCAACGCAGGGAAGGCCTATAATTCACCCCTCCACTTT.

The J gene is TRBJ1-4, the V gene TRBV29-1; D may be TRBD1 (5 bases). The CDR3 loop spans 12 amino acids. Looked up from germline, CDR1 is SQVTM and CDR2 is ANQGSEA. V was trimmed by 4 bases and J by 8 bases, leaving 11 bases between them. The CDR3 reads CSVGDSREKLFF. The DNA of the CDR3 is TGCAGCGTTGGGGACTCGAGGGAAAAACTGTTTTTT.

V is TRBV5-6 and J is TRBJ1-1; D gene unclear. CDR1 and CDR2 (germline): SGHDT, YYEEEE. Trimming took off 0 bases at V and 3 bases at J, with 9 bases between the two ends. The CDR3 has 14 amino acids. The CDR3: CASSLGEADTEAFF. The CDR3 DNA reads as TGTGCCAGCAGCTTGGGGGAGGCGGACACTGAAGCTTTCTTT.

In its sample, this clone was seen once. The rearrangement uses TRBV19 and TRBJ2-2; D not certain. V lost 6 bases to trimming and J lost 4 bases, with 6 bases between them. Germline-derived CDR1 and CDR2 are LNHDA and SQIVND (reference sequence). The CDR3 loop spans 12 amino acids. The CDR3: CASSVPTGELFF. CDR3 bases: TGTGCCAGTAGCGTTCCCACCGGGGAGCTGTTTTTT.

The chain has TRBV2 and TRBJ1-6, with D perhaps matching TRBD1 (6 bases). V shed 5 bases and J shed 6 bases, with 14 bases lying between them. Germline-derived CDR1 and CDR2 are SNHLY and FYNNEI. The CDR3 runs 15 residues. CDR3 sequence: CASSRIGGPNSPLHF. The CDR3 coding sequence is TGTGCCAGCAGTCGCATCGGGGGGCCTAATTCACCCCTCCACTTT.

The chain has TRBV7-8 and TRBJ1-2; D gene uncertain. The CDR3 runs to 13 residues. Trimming took off 4 bases at V and 6 bases at J, with 12 bases between the two ends. Germline CDR1 is SGHVS and CDR2 is FQNEAQ. Written as DNA, the CDR3 is TGTGCCAGCAGCTCATACCTATCCGATGGCTACACCTTC. Translation: CASSSYLSDGYTF.

This clone was seen only a few times. The CDR3 loop reads CASSYGGARNSYGYTF. The CDR3 DNA is TGTGCCAGCAGTTATGGAGGGGCCCGAAACTCCTATGGCTACACCTTC. The chain uses TRBV6-5 and TRBJ1-2, with D tentatively TRBD1 (5 bases). The CDR3 has 16 residues. The V gene's germline CDR1 is MNHEY and CDR2 SVGAGI. Trimming shortened V by 3 bases and J by 4 bases, and 18 bases separated the two germline ends.

The chain joins TRBV2 to TRBJ1-5; D uncertain. Trimming cost V 1 base and J 6 bases, with 16 bases left between them. Germline CDR1 SNHLY, CDR2 FYNNEI. The CDR3 loop spans 16 amino acids. The CDR3 reads CASSEEDGRLGQPQHF. In DNA form, the CDR3 reads TGTGCCAGCAGTGAAGAAGACGGGAGGTTGGGTCAGCCCCAGCATTTT.

V is TRBV4-1 and J is TRBJ1-5; unclear D gene. Trimming took 1 base from V and 0 from J, leaving 10 bases between them. CDR3 length: 16 residues. The germline gives CDR1 MGHRA, CDR2 YSYEKL. CDR3 in amino acids: CASSQVAGNSNQPQHF. The CDR3 coding sequence is TGCGCCAGCAGCCAAGTAGCCGGCAATAGCAATCAGCCCCAGCATTTT.

The chain is built from TRBV30 and TRBJ2-5; the D gene is possibly TRBD2 (6 bases). Trimming took off 0 bases at V and 9 bases at J, with 8 bases between the two ends. There are 11 residues in the CDR3. From germline, CDR1 is GTSNPN and CDR2 SVGIG (reference sequence). CDR3 in amino acids: CAWSVGEAQYF. CDR3 nucleotides: TGTGCCTGGAGTGTTGGGGAGGCCCAGTACTTC. Full variable domain (rest looked up from reference TRBV30 and TRBJ2-5): SQTIHQWPATLVQPVGSPLSLECTVEGTSNPNLYWYRQAAGRGLQLLFYSVGIGQISSEVPQNLSASRPQDRQFILSSKKLLLSDSGFYLCAWSVGEAQYFGPGTRLLVL.

The genes are TRBV27 and TRBJ1-2; 8 positions agree with TRBD1. Looked up from germline, CDR1 is MNHEY and CDR2 is SMNVEV (reference sequence). This CDR3 region has 15 residues. Trimming removed 7 bases from V and 4 bases from J; junction bases left unmatched: 11. CDR3 protein: CASNRQGAYTYGYTF. DNA of the CDR3: TGTGCCAGCAACAGGCAGGGGGCGTACACCTATGGCTACACCTTC.

This clone was seen a handful of times. The gene calls are TRBV5-6 and TRBJ2-7, with 7 bases aligning to TRBD2. J was trimmed by 6 bases and V by 3 bases; bases with no gene match: 6. The CDR3 length is 13 residues. Germline V gene sequence: CDR1 SGHDT, CDR2 YYEEEE. DNA for the CDR3: TGTGCCAGCAGCTGGACTAGTCTTCCCGAGCAGTACTTC. Encoded protein: CASSWTSLPEQYF.

This chain uses TRBV5-1 with TRBJ1-6, with no clear D. CDR1 SGHRS and CDR2 YFSETQ come from the germline V gene. The germline V and J ends were trimmed by 2 bases and 5 bases, with 8 bases remaining between them. This CDR3 is built from 14 residues. Here the CDR3 reads CASSFEGNNSPLHF. For the CDR3, the DNA is TGCGCCAGCAGCTTTGAGGGCAATAATTCACCCCTCCACTTT.

As for this clone: A read error may account for a junction end that differs from germline. V usage is TRBV14 and J usage is TRBJ2-1; tentative D call: TRBD2 (5 bases). Germline lookup yields CDR1 SGHDN and CDR2 FVKESK. This CDR3 spans 14 amino acids. The DNA for the CDR3 is TGTGCCAGCAGCCGGGTGGGAGATTACAATGGGCAGTTCTTC. Its translation is CASSRVGDYNGQFF.

V usage is TRBV5-1 and J usage is TRBJ2-3; TRBD2 aligns across 7 bases. The CDR3 covers 16 residues. Germline CDR1 reads SGHRS; CDR2 reads YFSETQ. The J segment lost 1 base and the V segment lost 4 bases, leaving 9 bases of the junction unmatched. The CDR3 DNA follows: TGCGCCAGCAGCCGTGCGGCTAGCGGAGGCACAGATACGCAGTATTTT. Translation gives CASSRAASGGTDTQYF.

This chain links TRBV4-1 with TRBJ2-5, with D perhaps matching TRBD2 (6 bases). The CDR3 contains 16 residues. The V and J ends lost 0 bases and 4 bases respectively, with 15 bases between them. Germline-derived CDR1 and CDR2 are MGHRA and YSYEKL. Here the CDR3 reads CASSQEGRSRRETQYF. Written as DNA, the CDR3 is TGCGCCAGCAGCCAAGAGGGGAGGTCTCGGCGAGAGACCCAGTACTTC.

As DNA, the CDR3 is TGTGCCAGCAGCGTAGCTACCTACAATGAGCAGTTCTTC. Its translation is CASSVATYNEQFF. The chain carries TRBV9 and TRBJ2-1, with unresolved D. In germline, CDR1 is SGDLS, CDR2 YYNGEE. The CDR3 loop spans 13 amino acids. Deletions cut 0 bases from V and 2 bases from J, with 3 bases between.

V and J are TRBV7-2 and TRBJ1-4; D remains ambiguous. In germline, CDR1 is SGHTA, CDR2 FQGNSA. The CDR3 runs 14 residues. Trimming removed 3 bases at V and 8 bases at J, with 13 bases between. CDR3 amino acids: CASSLRGLGEKLFF. The CDR3 DNA follows: TGTGCCAGCAGCTTGAGAGGGCTGGGAGAAAAACTGTTTTTT.

This clone showed up just a few times. The J gene is TRBJ2-2, the V gene TRBV6-5; D might be TRBD1 (6 bases). The CDR3 sequence is 13 residues long. Germline V lookup: CDR1 MNHEY, CDR2 SVGAGI. Trimming pared 10 bases from V and 5 bases from J, leaving 14 bases between. The DNA for the CDR3 is TGTGCCACCAACAGGGTAGCGACCGGGGAGCTGTTTTTT. Its translation is CATNRVATGELFF.